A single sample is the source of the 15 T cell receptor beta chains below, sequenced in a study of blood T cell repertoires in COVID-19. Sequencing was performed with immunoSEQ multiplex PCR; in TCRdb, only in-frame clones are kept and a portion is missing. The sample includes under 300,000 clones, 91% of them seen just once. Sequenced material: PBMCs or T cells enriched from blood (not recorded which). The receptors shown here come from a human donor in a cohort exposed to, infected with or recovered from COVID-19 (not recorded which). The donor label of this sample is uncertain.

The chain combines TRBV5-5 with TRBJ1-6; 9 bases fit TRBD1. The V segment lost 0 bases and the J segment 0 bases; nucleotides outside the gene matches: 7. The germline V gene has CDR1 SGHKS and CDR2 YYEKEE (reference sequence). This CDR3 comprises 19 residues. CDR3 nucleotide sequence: TGTGCCAGCAGCTTGGGACAGGGGGGGGCTGTCTCCTATAATTCACCCCTCCACTTT. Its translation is CASSLGQGGAVSYNSPLHF.

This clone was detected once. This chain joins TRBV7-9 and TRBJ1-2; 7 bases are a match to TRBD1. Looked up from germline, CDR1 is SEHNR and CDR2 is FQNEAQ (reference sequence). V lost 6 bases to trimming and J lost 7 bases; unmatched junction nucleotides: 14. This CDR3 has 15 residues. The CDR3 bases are TGTGCCAGCAGTCCAGTCGGGACAGCCCCCCTTGGCTACACCTTC. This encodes CASSPVGTAPLGYTF.

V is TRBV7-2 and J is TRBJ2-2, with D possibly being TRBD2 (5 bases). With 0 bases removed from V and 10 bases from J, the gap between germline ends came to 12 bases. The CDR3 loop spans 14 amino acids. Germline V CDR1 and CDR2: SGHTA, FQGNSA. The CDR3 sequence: CASSLAGSFLELFF. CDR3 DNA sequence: TGTGCCAGCAGCTTAGCAGGGAGCTTCCTGGAGCTGTTTTTT.

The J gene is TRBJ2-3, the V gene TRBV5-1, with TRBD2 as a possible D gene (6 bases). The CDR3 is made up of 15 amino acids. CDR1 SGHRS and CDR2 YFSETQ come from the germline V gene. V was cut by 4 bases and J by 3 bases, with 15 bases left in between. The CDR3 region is CASSAEEGRTDTQYF. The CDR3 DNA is TGCGCCAGCAGCGCGGAGGAGGGAAGGACAGATACGCAGTATTTT.

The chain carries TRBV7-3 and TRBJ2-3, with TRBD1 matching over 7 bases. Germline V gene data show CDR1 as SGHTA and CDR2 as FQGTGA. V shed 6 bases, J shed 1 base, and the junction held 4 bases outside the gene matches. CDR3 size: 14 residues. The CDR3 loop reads CASRQGPGTDTQYF. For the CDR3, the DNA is TGTGCCAGCAGACAGGGGCCAGGCACAGATACGCAGTATTTT.

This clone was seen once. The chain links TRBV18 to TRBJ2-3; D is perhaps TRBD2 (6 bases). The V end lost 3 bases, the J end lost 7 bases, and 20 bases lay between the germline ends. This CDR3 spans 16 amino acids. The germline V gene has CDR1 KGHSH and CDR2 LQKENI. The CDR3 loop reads CASSPSGGIEAYTQYF. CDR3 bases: TGTGCCAGCTCACCCTCTGGCGGGATCGAAGCTTATACGCAGTATTTT.

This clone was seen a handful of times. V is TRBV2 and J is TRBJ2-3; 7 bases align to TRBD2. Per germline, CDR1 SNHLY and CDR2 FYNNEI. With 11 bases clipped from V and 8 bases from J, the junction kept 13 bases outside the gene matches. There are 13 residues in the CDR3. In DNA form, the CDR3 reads TGTGCCGGTCTAGCGGACCAGCAGGGTACGCAGTATTTT. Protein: CAGLADQQGTQYF.

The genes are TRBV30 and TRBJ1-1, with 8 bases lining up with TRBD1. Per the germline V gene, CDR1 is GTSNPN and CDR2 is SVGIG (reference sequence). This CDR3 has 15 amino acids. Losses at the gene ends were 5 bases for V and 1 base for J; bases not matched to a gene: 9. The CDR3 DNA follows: TGTGCCTGGGTCCCGCTTGGACAGGGGAACACTGAAGCTTTCTTT. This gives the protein CAWVPLGQGNTEAFF.

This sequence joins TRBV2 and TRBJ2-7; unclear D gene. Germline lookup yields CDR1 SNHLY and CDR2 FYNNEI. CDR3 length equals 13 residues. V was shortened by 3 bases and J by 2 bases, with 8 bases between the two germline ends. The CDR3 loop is CASSDTVPYEQYF. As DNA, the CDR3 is TGTGCCAGCAGTGATACGGTCCCCTACGAGCAGTACTTC.

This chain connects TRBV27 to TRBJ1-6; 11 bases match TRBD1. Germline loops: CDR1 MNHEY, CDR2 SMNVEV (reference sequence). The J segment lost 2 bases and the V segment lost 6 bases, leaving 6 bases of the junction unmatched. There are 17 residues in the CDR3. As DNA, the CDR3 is TGTGCCAGCAGATTAGGACAGGGGGCTGCCTATAATTCACCCCTCCACTTT. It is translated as CASRLGQGAAYNSPLHF.

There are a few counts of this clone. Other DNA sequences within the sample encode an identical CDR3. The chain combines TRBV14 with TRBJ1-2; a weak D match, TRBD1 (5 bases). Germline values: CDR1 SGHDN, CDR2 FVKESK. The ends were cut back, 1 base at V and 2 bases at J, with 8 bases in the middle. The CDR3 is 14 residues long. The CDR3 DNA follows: TGTGCCAGCAGCCAAGGGGCAGGGAACTATGGCTACACCTTC. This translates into CASSQGAGNYGYTF.

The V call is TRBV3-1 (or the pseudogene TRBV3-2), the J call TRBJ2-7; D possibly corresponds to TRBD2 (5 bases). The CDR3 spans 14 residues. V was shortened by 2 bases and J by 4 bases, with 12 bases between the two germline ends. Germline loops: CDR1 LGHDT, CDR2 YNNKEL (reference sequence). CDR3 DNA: TGTGCCAGCAGCCAAACCAGCGGAACTTACGAGCAGTACTTC. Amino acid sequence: CASSQTSGTYEQYF.

The CDR3 region is CSVAWTGSLQETQYF. The DNA for the CDR3 is TGCAGCGTTGCCTGGACAGGGAGCCTCCAAGAGACCCAGTACTTC. J is TRBJ2-5 and V is TRBV29-1, with 8 nucleotides matching TRBD1. CDR1 is SQVTM and CDR2 is ANQGSEA in the germline V gene. This CDR3 has 15 amino acids. The trim removed 4 bases at V and 1 base at J, leaving 8 bases unmatched.

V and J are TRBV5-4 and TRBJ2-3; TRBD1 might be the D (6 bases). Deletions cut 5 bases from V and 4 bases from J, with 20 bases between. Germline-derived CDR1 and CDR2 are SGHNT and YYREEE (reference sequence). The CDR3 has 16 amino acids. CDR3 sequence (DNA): TGTGCCAGCAGATCATCAGGGGCGCCTCTTCCAGATACGCAGTATTTT. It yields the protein CASRSSGAPLPDTQYF.

In DNA, the CDR3 is TGTGCCACCAGTGAACACATAGGACAGGGTCACAATGAGCAGTTCTTC. Translation gives CATSEHIGQGHNEQFF. V is TRBV24-1 and J is TRBJ2-1; 8 bases match TRBD1. There are 16 residues in the CDR3. V was clipped by 4 bases and J by 5 bases; unmatched bases: 9. CDR1 and CDR2 (germline): KGHDR, SFDVKD.